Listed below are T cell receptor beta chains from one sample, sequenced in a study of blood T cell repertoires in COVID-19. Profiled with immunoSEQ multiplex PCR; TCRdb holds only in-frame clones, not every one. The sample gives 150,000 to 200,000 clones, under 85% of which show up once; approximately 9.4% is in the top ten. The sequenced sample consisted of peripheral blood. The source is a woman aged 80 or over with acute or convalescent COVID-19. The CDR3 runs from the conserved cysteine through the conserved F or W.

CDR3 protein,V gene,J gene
CASSYGGYSYEQYF,TRBV6-6,TRBJ2-7
CASSLVGTISYEQYF,TRBV7-8,TRBJ2-7
CASSYSQEGQPQHF,TRBV6-6,TRBJ1-5
CASSFSGAEQFF,TRBV5-6,TRBJ2-1
CARTGGIGGYGYTF,TRBV30,TRBJ1-2
CASSALGGELSGYTF,TRBV7-3,TRBJ1-2
CASSLAGTGDYGYTF,TRBV5-6,TRBJ1-2
CASSAASYEQYF,TRBV5-1,TRBJ2-7
CASSGPPQGTGSGANVLTF,TRBV9,TRBJ2-6
CASSTRDRGSGYTF,TRBV19,TRBJ1-2
CASSVDGRTGNEQFF,TRBV9,TRBJ2-1
CASPVGHFGTEAFF,TRBV27,TRBJ1-1
CASSHPVTVFSSYNEQFF,TRBV11-2,TRBJ2-1
CASSPLLSSGGYEQFF,TRBV7-2,TRBJ2-1
CASSQDLTRVTGELFF,TRBV14,TRBJ2-2
CASSFQGNEQFF,TRBV11-2,TRBJ2-1
CASSSFGTGNSPLHF,TRBV6-5,TRBJ1-6
CSARDPPEQFF,TRBV20-1,TRBJ2-1
CASSRPGLAGSRTDTQYF,TRBV10-2,TRBJ2-3
CASSLQGLAGYGEQYF,TRBV5-4,TRBJ2-7
CAWRYRVRNTEAFF,TRBV30,TRBJ1-1
CAISETGQGGGYTF,TRBV10-3,TRBJ1-2
CAWSAGLPEAFF,TRBV30,TRBJ1-1
CASSPGQGTWDTEAFF,TRBV7-2,TRBJ1-1
CASSSGNNSPLHF,TRBV5-1,TRBJ1-6
CASSLEAGGGYEKLFF,TRBV5-1,TRBJ1-4
CASSQDTQLVRYGYTF,TRBV4-3,TRBJ1-2
CASSLEVTGETQYF,TRBV5-1,TRBJ2-5
CATSVRGGDTEAFF,TRBV24-1,TRBJ1-1
CASSMPQERQPQHF,TRBV19,TRBJ1-5
CASSLVGLAGGGTYEQYF,TRBV5-6,TRBJ2-7
CASSPRGSTNEKLFF,TRBV18,TRBJ1-4
CASSIERNTEAFF,TRBV19,TRBJ1-1
CASSLQGVGEKLFF,TRBV7-9,TRBJ1-4
CASSLLLGGSSYNEQFF,TRBV7-2,TRBJ2-1
CASSLGPLAGARETQYF,TRBV5-4,TRBJ2-5
CASRRRGEPLAKNIQYF,TRBV5-6,TRBJ2-4
CASSPPLGVRGGLAYNEQFF,TRBV9,TRBJ2-1
CASSSGTSAGTDTQYF,TRBV6-4,TRBJ2-3
CAICREPGEKLFF,TRBV10-3,TRBJ1-4
CASRPWGDPDTQYF,TRBV6-5,TRBJ2-3
CASSLGRETQYF,TRBV7-2,TRBJ2-5
CASSEQGADTQYF,TRBV6-4,TRBJ2-3
CASSQTGNSPLHF,TRBV3-1/TRBV3-2,TRBJ1-6
CASSRRTDSYEQYF,TRBV3-1/TRBV3-2,TRBJ2-7
CASSLESKNTEAFF,TRBV5-6,TRBJ1-1
CASSLTSGAPQTQYF,TRBV3-1/TRBV3-2,TRBJ2-5
CSVVMRSRGYTF,TRBV29-1,TRBJ1-2
CAWTAGTGQYEQYF,TRBV30,TRBJ2-7
CASSLISLEGGYTF,TRBV3-1/TRBV3-2,TRBJ1-2
CASSQRGDGFGEQFF,TRBV5-1,TRBJ2-1
CATSPGQGSGNTIYF,TRBV10-3,TRBJ1-3